The 27 T cell receptor beta chains below come from one sample, sequenced in a study of T cell repertoires in cytomegalovirus infection. TCRdb redid the calling of the reads with MiXCR, one entry per CDR3 protein. The table has about 740,000 distinct CDR3 sequences, 30% to 35% seen once. The antigens of these receptors remain unknown. This material consisted of cultured PBMCs, taken from culture after CMV antigen stimulation. The receptor source for this set is a human donor in good health (CMV status not recorded). Some clones in this sample may be carry-over from other donors' samples.

The CDR3 loop is CASSFPRQVHYEQYF. The CDR3 DNA sequence: TGTGCCAGCAGTTTTCCCCGACAGGTACACTACGAGCAGTACTTC. This rearrangement joins TRBV28 to TRBJ2-7; D perhaps matches TRBD1 (6 bases). The CDR3 consists of 15 residues. Trimming took off 3 bases at V and 3 bases at J, with 15 bases between the two ends. Germline V gives CDR1 MDHEN, CDR2 SYDVKM.

This clonotype came up a few times. The chain carries TRBV7-2 and TRBJ2-5, with D possibly being TRBD2 (5 bases). V was pared by 5 bases and J by 7 bases, with 8 bases between. This CDR3 is 11 amino acids long. Germline V CDR1 and CDR2: SGHTA, FQGNSA. The CDR3 region has the DNA TGTGCCAGCAGCCGTGCGGGGACCCAGTACTTC. Its protein product is CASSRAGTQYF.

The rearrangement links TRBV18 to TRBJ2-1, with 8 positions matching TRBD2. J lost 4 bases, V lost 3 bases, and 11 bases had no gene match. Germline CDR1 KGHSH, CDR2 LQKENI. This CDR3 comprises 17 residues. Written as DNA, the CDR3 is TGTGCCAGCTCACCCCCCCTCTTTAGCGGGAATTACAATGAGCAGTTCTTC. Amino acid sequence: CASSPPLFSGNYNEQFF.

This clonotype was seen repeatedly, ten times or more. The chain carries TRBV6-6 and TRBJ2-1; D is possibly TRBD1 or TRBD2 (6 bases each). This CDR3 has 14 residues. CDR1 and CDR2 from the germline V gene are MNHNY and SVGAGI (reference sequence). V was shortened by 2 bases and J by 7 bases, with 12 bases between the two germline ends. The CDR3 nucleotides read TGTGCCAGCAGTTACGGGGGGCTGGGGAATGAGCAGTTCTTC. It is translated as CASSYGGLGNEQFF.

This clonotype was counted at least ten times. This chain uses TRBV7-8 with TRBJ2-3; TRBD1 might be the D (6 bases). The V gene lost 0 bases and the J gene lost 2 bases, with 12 bases spanning the gap. CDR1 is SGHVS and CDR2 is FQNEAQ in the germline V gene. This CDR3 has 16 amino acids. This chain's CDR3 is CASSLAPQGVTDTQYF. The CDR3 DNA reads as TGTGCCAGCAGCTTAGCCCCACAGGGAGTCACAGATACGCAGTATTTT.

This chain links TRBV18 with TRBJ2-5, with unresolved D. The germline gives CDR1 KGHSH, CDR2 LQKENI. The CDR3 spans 17 residues. Deletions cut 2 bases from V and 2 bases from J, with 18 bases between. CDR3 DNA: TGTGCCAGCTCACCAACCTACGGCCCATCCCCTCAAGAGACCCAGTACTTC. It codes for CASSPTYGPSPQETQYF.

This chain joins TRBV5-1 and TRBJ2-7; TRBD1 agrees at 9 bases. The germline CDR1 and CDR2 sequences are SGHRS and YFSETQ. Trimming cost V 0 bases and J 7 bases; bases outside gene matches: 8. The CDR3 runs 15 residues. The CDR3 spells CASSLVQGQGGEQYF. The CDR3 nucleotides read TGCGCCAGCAGCTTGGTCCAGGGACAGGGTGGGGAGCAGTACTTC.

V gene TRBV5-6 combines with J gene TRBJ1-6; D unclear. The CDR3 runs to 13 residues. CDR1 and CDR2 from the germline V gene are SGHDT and YYEEEE. With 2 bases removed from V and 3 bases from J, the gap between germline ends came to 3 bases. The CDR3 is CASSFFYNSPLHF. The DNA of the CDR3 is TGTGCCAGCAGCTTTTTCTATAATTCACCCCTCCACTTT.

This clonotype showed up just a few times. This chain connects TRBV7-2 to TRBJ1-2, with a weak D call TRBD1 (5 bases). The CDR3 totals 15 residues. The germline V gene encodes CDR1 SGHTA and CDR2 FQGNSA. The germline V and J ends were trimmed by 7 bases and 4 bases, with 19 bases remaining between them. The DNA of the CDR3 is TGTGCCAGCACCCTGGGCAGGGTGGGTGGCTATGGCTACACCTTC. Translation: CASTLGRVGGYGYTF.

The chain recombines TRBV20-1 with TRBJ2-1, with 11 bases identical to TRBD2. The V and J ends lost 4 bases and 8 bases, in that order; junction bases with no gene match: 7. The germline V gene has CDR1 DFQATT and CDR2 SNEGSKA (reference sequence). The CDR3 has 14 residues. DNA of the CDR3: TGCAGTGCTATTGGCGCTAGCGGGAGGCATGAGCAGTTCTTC. It yields the protein CSAIGASGRHEQFF.

This clonotype was counted a few times. The chain employs TRBV19 and TRBJ2-7, with TRBD1 matching 11 bases. V lost 5 bases to trimming and J lost 6 bases; unmatched junction nucleotides: 3. CDR1 is LNHDA and CDR2 is SQIVND in the germline V gene (reference sequence). The CDR3 is 13 residues long. CDR3 protein: CASSPGTGGEQYF. CDR3 nucleotides: TGTGCCAGTAGTCCCGGGACAGGGGGCGAGCAGTACTTC.

The rearrangement joins TRBV9 to TRBJ1-3; D gene uncertain. CDR1 and CDR2 from the germline V gene are SGDLS and YYNGEE. The CDR3 is 16 residues long. V lost 4 bases to trimming and J lost 4 bases, with 18 bases between them. In DNA form, the CDR3 reads TGTGCCAGCAGCCCCCGCCAGGCTGGAGTGGGAAACACCATATATTTT. Translated: CASSPRQAGVGNTIYF.

This clonotype was seen only a few times. This chain connects TRBV20-1 to TRBJ1-1, with a possible D match to TRBD1 (6 bases). The germline V gene encodes CDR1 DFQATT and CDR2 SNEGSKA (reference sequence). This CDR3 region has 13 residues. Trimming took 5 bases from V and 0 from J, leaving 10 bases between them. CDR3 protein: CSALRTVNTEAFF. CDR3 sequence (DNA): TGCAGTGCTCTCAGGACAGTGAACACTGAAGCTTTCTTT.

This sequence joins TRBV20-1 and TRBJ2-5; D gene ambiguous. CDR1 and CDR2 (germline): DFQATT, SNEGSKA (reference sequence). The CDR3 covers 14 residues. Trimming stripped 6 bases from V and 2 bases from J, with 16 bases between. For the CDR3, the DNA is TGCAGTGCGTCCCTAAGTGGGGTTCAAGAGACCCAGTACTTC. Its protein is CSASLSGVQETQYF.

This clonotype was picked up many times. The chain has TRBV7-2 and TRBJ1-1; no clear D. The CDR3 loop spans 15 amino acids. From germline, CDR1 is SGHTA and CDR2 FQGNSA. V dropped 2 bases and J dropped 2 bases, with 12 bases sitting between them. DNA for the CDR3: TGTGCCAGCAGCTTACATGGACTACTTAACACTGAAGCTTTCTTT. Amino acids: CASSLHGLLNTEAFF.

The J gene is TRBJ2-3, the V gene TRBV24-1, with D possibly TRBD2 on 5 matching bases. The CDR3 is 16 residues long. CDR1 is KGHDR, CDR2 SFDVKD, per germline. Trimming took 3 bases from V and 0 from J, leaving 12 bases between them. The CDR3 region has the DNA TGTGCCACCAGTGATGCCGGGCGGGCTAGCACAGATACGCAGTATTTT. Its translation is CATSDAGRASTDTQYF.

This clonotype was seen a few times. The rearrangement links TRBV27 to TRBJ1-2; tentatively, D is TRBD1 (5 bases). The germline CDR1 and CDR2 sequences are MNHEY and SMNVEV (reference sequence). Trimming removed 5 bases at V and 2 bases at J, with 12 bases between. The CDR3 contains 14 residues. Written as DNA, the CDR3 is TGTGCCAGCAGTCAAACCCGGGGGAACTATGGCTACACCTTC. Encoded protein: CASSQTRGNYGYTF.

The rearrangement joins TRBV19 to TRBJ1-1; D gene unclear. This CDR3 has 14 amino acids. Germline V lookup: CDR1 LNHDA, CDR2 SQIVND (reference sequence). V shed 5 bases and J shed 3 bases, with 13 bases lying between them. CDR3 region: CASSFSDVDTEAFF. The CDR3 nucleotides read TGTGCCAGTAGTTTTTCGGATGTAGACACTGAAGCTTTCTTT. Full variable domain (missing parts from reference TRBV19 and TRBJ1-1): DGGITQSPKYLFRKEGQNVTLSCEQNLNHDAMYWYRQDPGQGLRLIYYSQIVNDFQKGDIAEGYSVSREKKESFPLTVTSAQKNPTAFYLCASSFSDVDTEAFFGQGTRLTVV.

This clonotype was counted between two and nine times. The V gene is TRBV7-9, the J gene TRBJ2-7, with 9 bases that match TRBD1. Germline V gene sequence: CDR1 SEHNR, CDR2 FQNEAQ (reference sequence). The CDR3 spans 15 residues. The V and J ends lost 2 bases and 3 bases, in that order; junction bases with no gene match: 5. The CDR3 loop reads CASSLLRDRDYEQYF. DNA for the CDR3: TGTGCCAGCAGCTTACTCCGGGACAGGGACTACGAGCAGTACTTC.

The V gene is TRBV12-3 or TRBV12-4, the J gene TRBJ2-7; D is undetermined. The CDR3 extends over 15 amino acids. Trimming shortened V by 3 bases and J by 2 bases, and 14 bases separated the two germline ends. The CDR3 sequence is CASSFFADSTYEQYF. The CDR3 DNA reads TGTGCCAGCAGTTTTTTCGCCGATTCTACCTACGAGCAGTACTTC.

This chain links TRBV7-2 with TRBJ2-3, with 7 nucleotides matching TRBD1. Germline CDR1 and CDR2: SGHTA and FQGNSA. The J segment lost 5 bases and the V segment lost 4 bases, leaving 6 bases of the junction unmatched. The CDR3 is 14 residues long. The CDR3 nucleotides are TGTGCCAGCAGCTCCCACAGGGGAATAGATACGCAGTATTTT. The encoded protein is CASSSHRGIDTQYF.

The J gene is TRBJ2-7, the V gene TRBV20-1; 7 bases are a match to TRBD2. CDR1 and CDR2 (germline): DFQATT, SNEGSKA (reference sequence). The CDR3 sequence is 15 residues long. The V and J ends lost 0 bases and 2 bases, in that order; junction bases with no gene match: 7. The CDR3 sequence: CSARDGEGRPYEQYF. The CDR3 nucleotides are TGCAGTGCTAGAGATGGGGAGGGAAGGCCCTACGAGCAGTACTTC.

A remark on this clonotype: The junction does not match germline at one end; this may be a read error. The DNA for the CDR3 is TGTGCTAGCAGCTCTCGGGAGGGGGGAAATGAGCAGTTCTTC. Residues: CASSSREGGNEQFF. The gene calls are TRBV7-6 and TRBJ2-1; 8 bases match TRBD2. Germline V gene sequence: CDR1 SGHVS, CDR2 FNYEAQ. The CDR3 totals 14 residues.

This clonotype was counted between two and nine times. The J gene is TRBJ2-1, the V gene TRBV10-3; tentatively, D is TRBD2 (5 bases). The germline V and J ends were trimmed by 0 bases and 0 bases, with 9 bases remaining between them. The germline V gene encodes CDR1 ENHRY and CDR2 SYGVKD. This CDR3 contains 16 residues. The CDR3 reads CAISESRADSYNEQFF. CDR3 DNA sequence: TGTGCCATCAGTGAGTCCCGAGCGGACTCCTACAATGAGCAGTTCTTC.

V is TRBV28 and J is TRBJ1-3; a weak D match, TRBD1 (5 bases). The CDR3 contains 17 residues. Germline V lookup: CDR1 MDHEN, CDR2 SYDVKM. Deletions cut 1 base from V and 0 bases from J, with 13 bases between. The CDR3 loop reads CASSLFGGRTSGNTIYF. As DNA, the CDR3 is TGTGCCAGCAGTTTATTCGGGGGAAGAACCTCTGGAAACACCATATATTTT.

The chain couples TRBV28 to TRBJ2-6; a possible D gene is TRBD1 (6 bases). This CDR3 is built from 18 residues. Germline lookup yields CDR1 MDHEN and CDR2 SYDVKM. Trimming stripped 6 bases from V and 0 bases from J, with 18 bases between. CDR3 in DNA: TGTGCCAGCAGACCTTATGCAGGGGTACCCTCTGGGGCCAACGTCCTGACTTTC. Amino acid sequence: CASRPYAGVPSGANVLTF.

This clonotype was observed a few times. The V and J genes are TRBV29-1 and TRBJ2-5; D is unresolved. The CDR3 length is 12 residues. Trimming shortened V by 3 bases and J by 3 bases, and 8 bases separated the two germline ends. Germline CDR1 SQVTM, CDR2 ANQGSEA. The CDR3 protein is CSVEPAKETQYF. CDR3 coding DNA: TGCAGCGTTGAGCCGGCGAAAGAGACCCAGTACTTC.